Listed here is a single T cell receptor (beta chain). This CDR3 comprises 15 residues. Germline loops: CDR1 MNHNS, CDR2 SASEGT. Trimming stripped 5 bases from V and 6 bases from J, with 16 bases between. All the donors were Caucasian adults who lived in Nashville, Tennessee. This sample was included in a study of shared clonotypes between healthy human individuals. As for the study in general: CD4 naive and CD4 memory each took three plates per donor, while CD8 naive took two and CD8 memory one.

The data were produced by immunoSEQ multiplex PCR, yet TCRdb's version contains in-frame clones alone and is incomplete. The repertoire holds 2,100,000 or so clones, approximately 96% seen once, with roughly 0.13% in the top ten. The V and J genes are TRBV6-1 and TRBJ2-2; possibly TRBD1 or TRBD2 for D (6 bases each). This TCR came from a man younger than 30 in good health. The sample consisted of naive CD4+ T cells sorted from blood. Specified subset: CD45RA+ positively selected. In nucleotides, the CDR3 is TGTGCCAGCAGTACAGGGACTCTCAGCGCCGGGGAGCTGTTTTTT. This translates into CASSTGTLSAGELFF.